This T cell receptor (beta chain) was found in a study of vaccination and CD4 T cells after COVID-19. Study background: Control cultures used a CEFX viral epitope pool, an HIV-1 Nef peptide pool, or no peptide.

CD4+ T cells that had been cultured provided DNA sequenced with the Oncomine TCR Beta short-read assay. One entry per CDR3 protein, called by TCRdb with MiXCR from the PCR reads. The table has 17,000 or so distinct CDR3 sequences, around 40% seen once; the top ten hold about 5.7%. Germline-derived CDR1 and CDR2 are MDHEN and SYDVKM. V dropped 5 bases and J dropped 4; count of bases not matched to a gene: 10. The CDR3 totals 16 residues. Treatment specified: roughly ten-day PBMC culture with coronavirus spike peptide pools or control peptides (ViraFEST assay). This clonotype was seen a handful of times. Antigen unknown.

The chain recombines TRBV28 with TRBJ2-3; 9 bases align to TRBD2. Source: CD4+ T cells from blood, cultured in vitro, taken before SARS-CoV-2 vaccination. The clonotype originates from a human donor who had recovered from COVID-19. CDR3 sequence reads: CASSPLAGRPADTQYF. Written as DNA, the CDR3 is TGTGCCAGCAGTCCGCTAGCGGGAAGGCCCGCAGATACGCAGTATTTT.